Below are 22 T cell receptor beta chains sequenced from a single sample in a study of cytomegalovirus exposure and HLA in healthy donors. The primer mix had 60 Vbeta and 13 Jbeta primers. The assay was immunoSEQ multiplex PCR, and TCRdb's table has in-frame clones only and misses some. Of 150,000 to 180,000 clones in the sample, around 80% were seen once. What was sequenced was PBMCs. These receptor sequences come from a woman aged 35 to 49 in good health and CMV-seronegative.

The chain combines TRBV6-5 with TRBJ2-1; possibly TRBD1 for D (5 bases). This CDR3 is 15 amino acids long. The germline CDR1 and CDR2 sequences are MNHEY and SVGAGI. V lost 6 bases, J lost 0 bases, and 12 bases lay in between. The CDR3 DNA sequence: TGTGCCAGCAGCCGTGACAGCCCCTCCTACAATGAGCAGTTCTTC. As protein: CASSRDSPSYNEQFF.

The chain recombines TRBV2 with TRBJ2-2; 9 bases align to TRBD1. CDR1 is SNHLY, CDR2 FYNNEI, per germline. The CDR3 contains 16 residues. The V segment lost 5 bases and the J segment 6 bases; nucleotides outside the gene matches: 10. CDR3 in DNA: TGTGCCAGCAGTCCCACAGGGGGCGAGATTTCCGGGGAGCTGTTTTTT. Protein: CASSPTGGEISGELFF.

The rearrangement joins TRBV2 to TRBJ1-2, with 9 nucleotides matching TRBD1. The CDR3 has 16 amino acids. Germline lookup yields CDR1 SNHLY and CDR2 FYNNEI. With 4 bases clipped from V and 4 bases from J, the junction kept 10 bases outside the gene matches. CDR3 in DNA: TGTGCCAGCAGTGCTTTTGGGACAGGGAGAAGCTATGGCTACACCTTC. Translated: CASSAFGTGRSYGYTF.

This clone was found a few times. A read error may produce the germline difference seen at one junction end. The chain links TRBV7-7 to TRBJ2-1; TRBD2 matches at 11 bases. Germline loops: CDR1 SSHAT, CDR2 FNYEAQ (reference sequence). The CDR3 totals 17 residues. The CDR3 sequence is CASSLGFSSGGFAEQFF. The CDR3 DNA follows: TGTGCTAGCAGCTTAGGTTTTTCTAGCGGGGGGTTTGCTGAGCAGTTCTTC.

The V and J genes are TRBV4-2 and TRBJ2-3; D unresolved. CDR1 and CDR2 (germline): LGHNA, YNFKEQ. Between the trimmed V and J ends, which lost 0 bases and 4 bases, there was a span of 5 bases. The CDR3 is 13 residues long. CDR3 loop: CASSQDVADTQYF. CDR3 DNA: TGTGCCAGCAGCCAAGACGTAGCAGATACGCAGTATTTT.

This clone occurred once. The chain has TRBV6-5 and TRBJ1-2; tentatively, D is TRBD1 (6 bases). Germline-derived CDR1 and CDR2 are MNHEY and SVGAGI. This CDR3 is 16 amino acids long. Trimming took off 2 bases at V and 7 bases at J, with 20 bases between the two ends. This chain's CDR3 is CASSYLSERGNGGYTF. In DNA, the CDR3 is TGTGCCAGCAGTTACCTTTCCGAGAGGGGGAATGGTGGCTACACCTTC.

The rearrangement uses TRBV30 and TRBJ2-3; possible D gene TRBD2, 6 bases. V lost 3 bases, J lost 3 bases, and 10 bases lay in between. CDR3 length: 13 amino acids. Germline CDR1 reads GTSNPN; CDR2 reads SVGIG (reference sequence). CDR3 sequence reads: CAWRVAVTDTQYF. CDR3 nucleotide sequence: TGTGCCTGGAGGGTAGCGGTTACAGATACGCAGTATTTT.

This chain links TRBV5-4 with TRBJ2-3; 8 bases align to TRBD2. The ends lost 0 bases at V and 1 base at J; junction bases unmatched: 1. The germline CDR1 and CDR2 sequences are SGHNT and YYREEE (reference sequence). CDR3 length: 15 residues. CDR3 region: CASSLGAGGTDTQYF. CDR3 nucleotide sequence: TGTGCCAGCAGCTTGGGAGCGGGGGGCACAGATACGCAGTATTTT.

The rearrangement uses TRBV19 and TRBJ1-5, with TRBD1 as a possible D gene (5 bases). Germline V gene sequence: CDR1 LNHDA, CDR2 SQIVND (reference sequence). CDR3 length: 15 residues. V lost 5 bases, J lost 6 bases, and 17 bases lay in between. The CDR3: CASSPPAGRSQPQHF. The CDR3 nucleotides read TGTGCCAGTAGTCCCCCGGCAGGGCGTTCTCAGCCCCAGCATTTT.

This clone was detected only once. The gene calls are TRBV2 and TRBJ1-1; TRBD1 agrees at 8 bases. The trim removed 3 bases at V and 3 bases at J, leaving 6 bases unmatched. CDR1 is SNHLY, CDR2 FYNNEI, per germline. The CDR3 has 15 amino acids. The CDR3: CASSETDRGDTEAFF. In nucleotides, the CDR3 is TGTGCCAGCAGTGAGACCGACAGGGGAGACACTGAAGCTTTCTTT.

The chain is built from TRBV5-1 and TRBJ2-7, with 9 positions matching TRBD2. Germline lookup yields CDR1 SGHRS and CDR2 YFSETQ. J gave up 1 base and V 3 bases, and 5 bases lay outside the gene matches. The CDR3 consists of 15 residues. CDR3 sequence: CASSSSGRTSYEQYF. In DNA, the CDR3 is TGCGCCAGCAGCTCCAGCGGGAGGACGTCCTACGAGCAGTACTTC.

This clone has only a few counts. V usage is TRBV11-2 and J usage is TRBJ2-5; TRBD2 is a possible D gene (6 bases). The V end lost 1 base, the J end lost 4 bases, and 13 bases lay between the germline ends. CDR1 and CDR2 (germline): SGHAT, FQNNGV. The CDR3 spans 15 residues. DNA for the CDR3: TGTGCCAGCAGCTTAGCGACTAGTCTTCTAGAGACCCAGTACTTC. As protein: CASSLATSLLETQYF.

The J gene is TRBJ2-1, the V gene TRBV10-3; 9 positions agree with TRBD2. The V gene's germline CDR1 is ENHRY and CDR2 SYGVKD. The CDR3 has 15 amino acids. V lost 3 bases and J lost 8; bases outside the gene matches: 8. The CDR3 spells CAISEGAGGHYEQFF. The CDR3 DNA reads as TGTGCCATCAGTGAAGGGGCGGGGGGGCACTATGAGCAGTTCTTC.

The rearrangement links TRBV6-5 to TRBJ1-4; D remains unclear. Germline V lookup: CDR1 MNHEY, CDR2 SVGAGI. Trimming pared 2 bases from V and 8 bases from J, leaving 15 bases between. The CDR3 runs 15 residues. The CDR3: CASSYVKAGEEKLFF. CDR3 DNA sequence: TGTGCCAGCAGTTACGTGAAGGCGGGTGAGGAAAAACTGTTTTTT.

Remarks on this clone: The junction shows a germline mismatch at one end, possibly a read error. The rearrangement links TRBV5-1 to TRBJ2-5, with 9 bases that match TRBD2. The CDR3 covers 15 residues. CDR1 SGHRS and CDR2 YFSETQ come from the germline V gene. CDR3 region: CASGLISGSEETQYF. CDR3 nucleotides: TGCGCCAGCGGCTTGATTAGCGGGAGTGAGGAGACCCAGTACTTC.

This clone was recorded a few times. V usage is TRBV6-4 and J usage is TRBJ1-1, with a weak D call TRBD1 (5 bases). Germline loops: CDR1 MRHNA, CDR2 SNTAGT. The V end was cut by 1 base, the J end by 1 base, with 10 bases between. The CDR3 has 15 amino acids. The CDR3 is CASSDWQGANTEAFF. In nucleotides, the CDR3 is TGTGCCAGCAGTGACTGGCAGGGCGCGAACACTGAAGCTTTCTTT.

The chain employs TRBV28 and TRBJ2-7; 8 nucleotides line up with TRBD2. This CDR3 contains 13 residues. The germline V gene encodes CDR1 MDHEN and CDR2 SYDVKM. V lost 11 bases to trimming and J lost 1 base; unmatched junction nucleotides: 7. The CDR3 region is CAALAGGSYEQYF. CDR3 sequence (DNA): TGTGCCGCGCTGGCGGGGGGATCCTACGAGCAGTACTTC.

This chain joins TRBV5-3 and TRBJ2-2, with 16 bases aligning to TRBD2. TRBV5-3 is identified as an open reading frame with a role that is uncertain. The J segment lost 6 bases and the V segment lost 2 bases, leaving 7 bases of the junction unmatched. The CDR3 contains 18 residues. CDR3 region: CARSFGGLAGGRSGELFF. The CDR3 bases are TGTGCCAGAAGCTTTGGGGGACTAGCGGGAGGGAGGTCCGGGGAGCTGTTTTTT.

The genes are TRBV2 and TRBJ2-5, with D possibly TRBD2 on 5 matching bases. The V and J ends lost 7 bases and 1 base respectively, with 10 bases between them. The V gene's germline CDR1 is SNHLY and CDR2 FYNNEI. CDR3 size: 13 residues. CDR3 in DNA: TGTGCCAGCAATCCCGGGGTCCAAGAGACCCAGTACTTC. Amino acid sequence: CASNPGVQETQYF. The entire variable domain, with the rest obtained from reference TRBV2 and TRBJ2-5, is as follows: EPEVTQTPSHQVTQMGQEVILRCVPISNHLYFYWYRQILGQKVEFLVSFYNNEISEKSEIFDDQFSVERPDGSNFTLKIRSTKLEDSAMYFCASNPGVQETQYFGPGTRLLVL.

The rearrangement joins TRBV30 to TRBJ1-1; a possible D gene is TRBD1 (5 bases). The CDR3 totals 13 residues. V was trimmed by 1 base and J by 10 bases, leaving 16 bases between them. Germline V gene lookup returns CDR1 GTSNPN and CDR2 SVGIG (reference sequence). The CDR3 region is CAWSAISAGGAFF. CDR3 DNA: TGTGCCTGGAGTGCTATTTCGGCGGGGGGAGCTTTCTTT.

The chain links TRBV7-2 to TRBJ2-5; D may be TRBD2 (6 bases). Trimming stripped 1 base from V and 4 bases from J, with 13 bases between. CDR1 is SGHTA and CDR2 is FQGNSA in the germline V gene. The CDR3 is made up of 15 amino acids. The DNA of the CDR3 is TGTGCCAGCAGCTTAGGGATGCGGAGGGGAGAGACCCAGTACTTC. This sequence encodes CASSLGMRRGETQYF.

CDR3: CASSLVGSLEIIQETQYF. The CDR3 DNA reads TGTGCCAGCAGCTTAGTTGGGTCTCTAGAAATTATTCAAGAGACCCAGTACTTC. The rearrangement uses TRBV7-9 and TRBJ2-5; D not certain. The length of the CDR3 is 18 residues. V lost 1 base and J 2 bases, leaving 20 bases between the germline ends. Germline assignment: CDR1 SEHNR and CDR2 FQNEAQ (reference sequence).